This TCR beta chain came from a study of CD8+CD57+ T cells in acquired aplastic anemia. About the study: The sorted CD4+ and CD8+ cells yielded an average about 3.5 ug of DNA.

General study findings and limits: In CD8+ cells, Simpson's diversity showed no significant difference between patients and controls. Common to patients and controls were 25 to 30 CD8+ CDR3 sequences.

The template for TCR beta VDJ and CDR3 sequence profiling was genomic DNA. TCRdb processed the reads anew with MiXCR; each CDR3 protein has one entry. The repertoire holds a few hundred thousand distinct CDR3 sequences, with 50% to 70% as singletons. The CDR3 is 16 amino acids. Trimming removed 8 bases from V and 7 bases from J; junction bases left unmatched: 16. The germline gives CDR1 SEHNR, CDR2 FQNEAQ (reference sequence). This clonotype was observed a handful of times. No antigen is known for it. The rearrangement uses TRBV7-9 and TRBJ1-2, with TRBD1 identical over 10 bases. The sequenced sample was sorted CD4+, CD8+, or CD8+CD57+ T cells (not recorded which) from PBMCs. This sequence was found in a human donor with severe aplastic anemia or a healthy control (not recorded which). CDR3 bases: TGTGCCAGCCGCAAGGGGACAGGGGTTCCTCTTGGTGGCTACACCTTC. Translating it yields CASRKGTGVPLGGYTF.